This TCR beta chain was sequenced during a study of T cells in Graves' hyperthyroidism and ophthalmopathy. V shed 0 bases and J 5 bases; nucleotides not matched to a gene: 8. CDR3 length equals 18 residues. The germline gives CDR1 SGHTA, CDR2 FQGTGA. This clonotype came up a few times. Extraction of PBMCs used about 9.2 ml of fresh peripheral blood. Amplified regions were TCR beta CDR3 sequences from RNA transcripts. The HTBI set primed first-round TCR CDR3 RT-PCR. Via MiXCR, TCRdb re-called the multiplex PCR reads, giving one row per CDR3 protein. The table lists roughly 700,000 distinct CDR3 sequences, 14% of them singletons, with 10% to 13% in the top ten.

This sequence was found in a woman between 18 and 29 years old with Graves' hyperthyroidism. Sequences were obtained from blood. The chain carries TRBV7-3 and TRBJ2-1; 12 bases are a match to TRBD2. The CDR3 DNA follows: TGTGCCAGCAGCTTAACTGGCTCGGCTAGCGGGAGGGACAATGAGCAGTTCTTC. Protein sequence: CASSLTGSASGRDNEQFF.